This is a list of T cell receptor beta chains from one sample in a study of T cells in Graves' hyperthyroidism and ophthalmopathy. One entry per CDR3 protein, called by TCRdb with MiXCR from the multiplex PCR reads. In the table there are 370,000 or so distinct CDR3 sequences, around a quarter of which are singletons. What was sequenced was blood. Source of these receptors: a man aged 45 to 65 with Graves' hyperthyroidism. CDR3s include the opening cysteine and the closing phenylalanine or tryptophan. A D gene is named only where the DNA matches it firmly. Size values are once, few and many counts, or a class for expanded clones, and some rows have none.

V	D	size	J	CDR3	DNA
TRBV12-3/TRBV12-4	NA	few	TRBJ2-5	CASSLRTETQYF	TGTGCCAGCAGTCTGAGGACGGAGACCCAGTACTTC
TRBV6-2/TRBV6-3	NA	NA	TRBJ1-1	CASRPGGRNTEAFF	TGTGCCAGCAGACCCGGGGGCCGAAACACTGAAGCTTTCTTT
TRBV7-9	NA	NA	TRBJ2-1	CASSLDRRANEQFF	TGTGCCAGCAGCTTAGATCGTCGGGCGAATGAGCAGTTCTTC
TRBV7-9	NA	once	TRBJ2-3	CASSLHTDTQYF	TGTGCCAGCAGCCTACACACAGATACGCAGTATTTT
TRBV11-3	NA	few	TRBJ1-1	CASSLDREVDTEAFF	TGTGCCAGCAGCTTAGATCGGGAAGTGGACACTGAAGCTTTCTTT
TRBV27	TRBD1	once	TRBJ2-7	CASSVWTGVYEQYF	TGTGCCAGCAGTGTCTGGACAGGGGTATACGAGCAGTACTTC
TRBV5-1	NA	few	TRBJ2-5	CASSLEPTAETQYF	TGCGCCAGCAGCTTGGAACCGACTGCAGAGACCCAGTACTTC
TRBV5-4	NA	NA	TRBJ2-1	CASSQIGTRFYNEQFF	TGTGCCAGCAGCCAAATTGGGACCCGCTTCTACAATGAGCAGTTCTTC
TRBV5-1	NA	NA	TRBJ2-7	CASSQHGGSSYEQYF	TGCGCCAGCAGCCAACATGGGGGGAGCTCCTACGAGCAGTACTTC
TRBV11-2	NA	few	TRBJ2-7	CASRTDSLSYEQYF	TGTGCCAGCAGGACAGACAGTCTCTCCTACGAGCAGTACTTC
TRBV24-1	NA	few	TRBJ2-1	CATSDGRQGIYNEQFF	TGTGCCACCAGTGATGGTAGGCAGGGGATATACAATGAGCAGTTCTTC
TRBV6-1	TRBD1	few	TRBJ1-4	CASTPRGGLTNEKLFF	TGTGCCAGCACCCCCAGGGGGGGTTTGACTAATGAAAAACTGTTTTTT
TRBV29-1	NA	few	TRBJ2-1	CSPRQDNEQFF	TGCAGCCCCAGACAGGACAATGAGCAGTTCTTC
TRBV11-2	NA	few	TRBJ1-4	CASRPGTAEKLFF	TGTGCCAGCAGACCCGGGACGGCCGAAAAACTGTTTTTT
TRBV5-1	NA	many	TRBJ1-2	CASSFFRESGYTF	TGCGCCAGCAGCTTCTTCAGGGAATCCGGCTACACCTTC
TRBV28	NA	few	TRBJ1-5	CASSSRGRPQHF	TGTGCCAGCAGTTCCCGCGGTCGCCCCCAGCATTTT
TRBV27	TRBD2	many	TRBJ2-1	CASSPLLSGSVDNEQFF	TGTGCCAGCAGTCCTCTCTTAAGCGGGAGTGTTGACAATGAGCAGTTCTTC
TRBV18	TRBD2	NA	TRBJ2-7	CASSPLSGNKEQYF	TGTGCCAGCTCACCGCTTAGCGGGAATAAGGAGCAGTACTTC
TRBV5-8	TRBD1	NA	TRBJ1-1	CASSATGRNTEAFF	TGTGCCAGCAGCGCGACAGGGAGGAACACTGAAGCTTTCTTT
TRBV4-1	TRBD2	NA	TRBJ2-1	CAISQGLAGALSYNEQFF	TGCGCCATCAGCCAGGGACTAGCGGGAGCCCTGTCCTACAATGAGCAGTTCTTC
TRBV2	TRBD1	few	TRBJ2-2	CASSETGTGSTGELFF	TGTGCCAGCAGTGAAACCGGGACAGGGTCCACCGGGGAGCTGTTTTTT
TRBV19	TRBD1	NA	TRBJ2-3	CASRITGTGVLSRTDTQYF	TGTGCCAGTAGAATCACCGGGACAGGGGTTCTTTCACGCACAGATACGCAGTATTTT
TRBV7-2	NA	NA	TRBJ2-1	CASSFRPSKGDEQFF	TGTGCCAGCAGCTTTCGTCCTAGCAAAGGGGATGAGCAGTTCTTC
TRBV12-3/TRBV12-4	NA	few	TRBJ1-2	CASSSSGSYGYTF	TGTGCCAGCAGTTCGTCAGGGTCCTATGGCTACACCTTC
TRBV12-3/TRBV12-4	NA	NA	TRBJ2-5	CASSLRGIGVVETQYF	TGTGCCAGCAGTTTACGTGGAATAGGGGTGGTAGAGACCCAGTACTTC
TRBV2	NA	NA	TRBJ2-4	CASSEQSVKNIQYF	TGTGCCAGCAGTGAGCAGAGCGTCAAAAACATTCAGTACTTC
TRBV3-1	NA	few	TRBJ2-1	CASSQRSTGAVAF	TGTGCCAGCAGCCAACGTTCGACGGGAGCAGTTGCCTTC
TRBV27	NA	many	TRBJ2-7	CASSLAEASYEQYF	TGTGCCAGCAGTTTAGCTGAGGCCTCCTACGAGCAGTACTTC
TRBV3-1	NA	few	TRBJ2-5	CASSPKQENQETQYF	TGTGCCAGCAGCCCTAAACAAGAGAACCAAGAGACCCAGTACTTC
TRBV18	NA	many	TRBJ1-5	CASSPGPNQPQHF	TGTGCCAGCTCACCGGGCCCGAATCAGCCCCAGCATTTT
TRBV4-1	TRBD2	once	TRBJ2-7	CASSQVPRGGYEQYF	TGCGCCAGCAGCCAAGTTCCCCGGGGGGGGTACGAGCAGTACTTC
TRBV20-1	NA	few	TRBJ2-1	CSAKDETTHNEQFF	TGCAGTGCTAAGGATGAGACTACCCACAATGAGCAGTTCTTC
TRBV2	TRBD1	many	TRBJ2-5	CASSPGTDQETQYF	TGTGCCAGCAGCCCCGGGACAGACCAAGAGACCCAGTACTTC
TRBV5-4	NA	NA	TRBJ1-2	CASSLPGTEANYGYTF	TGTGCCAGCAGCTTACCCGGGACTGAAGCTAACTATGGCTACACCTTC
TRBV27	NA	many	TRBJ2-5	CASSLRSAERETQYF	TGTGCCAGCAGTTTAAGGAGTGCGGAGAGGGAGACCCAGTACTTC
TRBV2	NA	many	TRBJ1-5	CASSDWGRIQPQHF	TGTGCCAGCAGTGACTGGGGTCGAATTCAGCCCCAGCATTTT